This TCR beta chain was observed in a study of blood T cell repertoires in COVID-19. As for the study in general: The origin of the acute and convalescent COVID-19 samples was the United States, Italy and Spain. The analysed material was cDNA or gDNA that came from T cells, B-cell-depleted T cells, or PBMCs.

Study processing details: Counts of nucleated cells, estimated from reference gene primer amplification, were obtained. This table comes from immunoSEQ multiplex PCR, and its TCRdb copy is limited to in-frame clones, with some not included. The V and J calls and the clone size are those of that table, but D and trimming were determined from the DNA. The sample carries around 30,000 clones, roughly 84% recorded once. Germline V CDR1 and CDR2: LGHNA, YSLEER. The ends were cut back, 3 bases at V and 0 bases at J, with 11 bases in the middle. The CDR3 length is 16 residues. The chain is built from TRBV4-3 and TRBJ1-4; D is perhaps TRBD1 (6 bases). The TCR originated in a man in his sixties with active COVID-19. Sequenced material: peripheral blood. CDR3 in DNA: TGCGCCAGCAGCCAGGGGGCGGTGGCAACTAATGAAAAACTGTTTTTT. Translating gives CASSQGAVATNEKLFF.